The clone carrying this T cell receptor beta chain was seen a few times. Its target is unknown. TCRdb reanalysed the reads using MiXCR and keeps one entry per CDR3 protein. Here the sample spans about 150,000 distinct CDR3 sequences, roughly a quarter being singletons. The V segment lost 10 bases and the J segment 3 bases; nucleotides outside the gene matches: 8. CDR3 length equals 15 residues. Germline V CDR1 and CDR2: MDHEN, SYDVKM. The sample belongs to a study of T cell repertoires in cytomegalovirus infection. Study information: Public TCR beta signature analysis indicated the presence of both CMV infection and matching HLA type. Broader study findings: The response measured ex vivo was dominated by TCR beta clonotypes (HLA-C-restricted and CMV-specific). Carriers of CMV plus the relevant HLA were identified by cumulative public TCR beta family frequency.

The V and J genes are TRBV28 and TRBJ2-2, with 10 bases fitting TRBD2. The sequencing sample was made of PBMCs. The receptor's source is a human donor in good health (CMV status not recorded). Some clones in this sample may be carry-over from other donors' samples. CDR3 region: CAMPRTSGDTGELFF. CDR3 in DNA: TGTGCCATGCCACGGACTAGCGGAGACACCGGGGAGCTGTTTTTT.